These 18 T cell receptor beta chains were sequenced from one sample in a study of radiotherapy plus CTLA-4 blockade in lung cancer. Measured with immunoSEQ multiplex PCR; TCRdb has only the in-frame clones, and not every one. Here the sample spans 70,000 to 90,000 clones, around 80% being singletons. The sample consisted of peripheral blood, taken from a patient treated with radiotherapy plus ipilimumab. The origin of the receptors is a human donor with non-small cell lung cancer who had a complete response to radiotherapy plus ipilimumab.

The V and J genes are TRBV29-1 and TRBJ2-7, with D perhaps TRBD1 or TRBD2 (6 bases each). V was cut by 6 bases and J by 3 bases, with 15 bases left in between. The CDR3 runs 13 residues. CDR1 is SQVTM and CDR2 is ANQGSEA in the germline V gene. CDR3 region: CSVEGVGFYEQYF. In DNA, the CDR3 is TGCAGCGTGGAGGGGGTAGGGTTCTACGAGCAGTACTTC.

The chain links TRBV7-8 to TRBJ2-1; a possible D gene is TRBD2 (5 bases). The CDR3 is 15 residues long. CDR1 is SGHVS, CDR2 FQNEAQ, per germline. Trimming left V 5 bases short and J 5 bases short, with 16 bases between. In DNA, the CDR3 is TGTGCCAGCAGCCCTCGCTTCCTCGGGGACAATGAGCAGTTCTTC. This translates into CASSPRFLGDNEQFF.

The V and J genes are TRBV25-1 and TRBJ2-7, with 7 bases lining up with TRBD1. With V trimmed by 11 bases and J by 1 base, 8 bases remained unmatched. Germline V gene data show CDR1 as MGHDK and CDR2 as SYGVNS. This CDR3 has 13 amino acids. For the CDR3, the DNA is TGTGCCCCCCACGGGACAGATTCCTACGAGCAGTACTTC. This gives the protein CAPHGTDSYEQYF.

Worth noting for this clone: Germline and junction disagree at one end, which may indicate a read error. This rearrangement joins TRBV7-2 to TRBJ1-2; D gene uncertain. CDR1 SGHTA and CDR2 FQGNSA come from the germline V gene. The CDR3 totals 14 residues. The CDR3 here is CASRLGRESYGYTF. DNA of the CDR3: TGTGCCAGCAGGTTAGGGAGGGAGAGTTATGGCTACACCTTC.

Only one count was recorded for this clone. V usage is TRBV19 and J usage is TRBJ1-1; 10 bases match TRBD1. V lost 5 bases, J lost 5 bases, and 8 bases stayed unmatched. CDR1 and CDR2 from the germline V gene are LNHDA and SQIVND (reference sequence). This CDR3 region has 15 residues. CDR3 residues: CASSLRTGGRTEAFF. DNA of the CDR3: TGTGCCAGTAGTCTCCGGACAGGGGGTCGAACTGAAGCTTTCTTT.

This chain links TRBV29-1 with TRBJ2-3; 13 positions agree with TRBD2. V shed 6 bases and J 7 bases; nucleotides not matched to a gene: 7. CDR1 and CDR2 (germline): SQVTM, ANQGSEA. This CDR3 spans 14 amino acids. DNA for the CDR3: TGCAGCGTCCGAGGACTAGCGGGGGCAAATACGCAGTATTTT. The encoded protein is CSVRGLAGANTQYF.

This clone appeared a single time. The chain has TRBV30 and TRBJ1-1; no clear D gene. Germline V gene data show CDR1 as GTSNPN and CDR2 as SVGIG (reference sequence). This CDR3 region has 13 residues. Trimming removed 2 bases from V and 5 bases from J, with 12 bases in between. The CDR3 DNA reads TGTGCCTGGAGTACCACAGTGACGACTGAAGCTTTCTTT. Its translation is CAWSTTVTTEAFF.

This clone has just a few counts. The V gene is TRBV10-3, the J gene TRBJ1-6; 7 nucleotides align to TRBD1. The germline CDR1 and CDR2 sequences are ENHRY and SYGVKD. CDR3 length equals 14 residues. The J segment lost 9 bases and the V segment lost 8 bases, leaving 10 bases of the junction unmatched. CDR3 loop: CAISGDSVLSPLHF. CDR3 sequence (DNA): TGTGCCATCTCAGGGGACAGTGTGCTTTCACCCCTCCACTTT.

V and J are TRBV7-8 and TRBJ2-3, with 8 bases matching TRBD2. V shed 1 base and J 0 bases; nucleotides not matched to a gene: 3. The CDR3 has 16 residues. Germline V gives CDR1 SGHVS, CDR2 FQNEAQ. For the CDR3, the DNA is TGTGCCAGCAGCTTAGGTGGACTAGCAAGCACAGATACGCAGTATTTT. It specifies CASSLGGLASTDTQYF.

In this sample, this clone turned up once. The gene calls are TRBV5-4 and TRBJ1-1; D is uncertain. The CDR3 runs 14 residues. Deletions cut 7 bases from V and 0 bases from J, with 13 bases between. Germline assignment: CDR1 SGHNT and CDR2 YYREEE (reference sequence). The CDR3 here is CASRRREVNTEAFF. CDR3 coding DNA: TGTGCCAGCCGACGACGGGAGGTGAACACTGAAGCTTTCTTT.

This clone was found once. V gene TRBV7-8 combines with J gene TRBJ2-1, with no clear D. V was cut by 1 base and J by 10 bases, with 8 bases left in between. Germline CDR1 and CDR2: SGHVS and FQNEAQ. The CDR3 length is 12 residues. The CDR3 DNA reads as TGTGCCAGCAGCTTAGTTGTCCAAGAGCAGTTCTTC. This sequence encodes CASSLVVQEQFF.

The rearrangement joins TRBV29-1 to TRBJ2-1, with D possibly being TRBD1 (8 bases). This CDR3 is built from 14 residues. The V end was cut by 6 bases, the J end by 7 bases, with 19 bases between. CDR1 and CDR2 (germline): SQVTM, ANQGSEA. The CDR3 sequence is CSVAHRGGGNEQFF. The DNA of the CDR3 is TGCAGCGTAGCCCACAGGGGGGGTGGGAATGAGCAGTTCTTC.

This rearrangement joins TRBV15 to TRBJ2-2; 8 nucleotides align to TRBD2. CDR3 size: 15 residues. Germline loops: CDR1 LNHNV, CDR2 YYDKDF (reference sequence). V was clipped by 1 base and J by 6 bases; unmatched bases: 4. Here the CDR3 DNA reads TGTGCCACCAGCAGAGCGGGGGGGCGTCCCGGGGAGCTGTTTTTT. Translating gives CATSRAGGRPGELFF.

The chain has TRBV6-1 and TRBJ1-5; TRBD1 might be the D (5 bases). Germline V CDR1 and CDR2: MNHNS, SASEGT. V lost 2 bases to trimming and J lost 1 base, with 18 bases between them. CDR3 length: 18 amino acids. CDR3 sequence (DNA): TGTGCCAGCAGTGAAATGTCCCCCTGGGGCAGGAGCAATCAGCCCCAGCATTTT. It specifies CASSEMSPWGRSNQPQHF.

The CDR3 region is CASAGSTDTQYF. CDR3 sequence (DNA): TGCGCCAGCGCGGGTTCCACAGATACGCAGTATTTT. The rearrangement uses TRBV5-1 and TRBJ2-3, with D possibly being TRBD2 (5 bases). The germline V gene has CDR1 SGHRS and CDR2 YFSETQ. V dropped 7 bases and J dropped 2 bases, with 8 bases sitting between them. CDR3 size: 12 residues.

The rearrangement uses TRBV2 and TRBJ2-1; no clear D. The germline gives CDR1 SNHLY, CDR2 FYNNEI. This CDR3 is built from 12 residues. V lost 4 bases and J lost 10, with 11 bases in between. The CDR3 protein is CASSAERGEQFF. CDR3 sequence (DNA): TGTGCCAGCAGTGCAGAGCGCGGAGAGCAGTTCTTC.

This chain joins TRBV7-9 and TRBJ2-1; D possibly uses TRBD1 or TRBD2 (5 bases each). The V end was cut by 0 bases, the J end by 0 bases, with 12 bases between. This CDR3 spans 17 amino acids. Germline V gives CDR1 SEHNR, CDR2 FQNEAQ (reference sequence). The CDR3 DNA reads as TGTGCCAGCAGCTTAGCTTGGGACCCATACTCCTACAATGAGCAGTTCTTC. Translating it yields CASSLAWDPYSYNEQFF.

The rearrangement uses TRBV19 and TRBJ2-1; 8 bases agree with TRBD2. Germline V gene data show CDR1 as LNHDA and CDR2 as SQIVND (reference sequence). Germline trimming cut 2 bases from V and 9 bases from J; bases unmatched to any gene: 3. The CDR3 has 13 residues. The CDR3 here is CASSILTSGEQFF. The CDR3 DNA is TGTGCCAGTAGTATACTCACTAGCGGTGAGCAGTTCTTC. Looking up the rest from reference TRBV19 and TRBJ2-1 gives the full variable domain: DGGITQSPKYLFRKEGQNVTLSCEQNLNHDAMYWYRQDPGQGLRLIYYSQIVNDFQKGDIAEGYSVSREKKESFPLTVTSAQKNPTAFYLCASSILTSGEQFFGPGTRLTVL.